These T cell receptor beta chains were read from a single sample in a study of T cell responses to AZD1222 COVID-19 vaccine. TCRdb's copy holds only in-frame clones and misses some; the assay was immunoSEQ multiplex PCR. The table includes more than 95,000 clones, approximately 87% detected once. This specimen was peripheral blood, taken on day 0 of AZD1222 vaccination. The receptors originated from an adult in good health. Each CDR3 is given with its conserved first and last residue. Each record gives: J gene, V gene, clone size, D gene, CDR3 protein, CDR3 DNA. The D gene is left open where the match is weak. Not all rows give a size; the values are once, few, many and, for expanded clones, a class.

TRBJ1-4	TRBV30	-	TRBD1	CAWSMGQGTTNEKLFF	TGTGCCTGGAGTATGGGACAGGGAACAACTAATGAAAAACTGTTTTTT
TRBJ2-5	TRBV5-6	-	-	CASSLALVETQYF	TGTGCCAGCAGCTTGGCACTAGTAGAGACCCAGTACTTC
TRBJ2-3	TRBV2	-	TRBD2	CASSDAGGMADTQYF	TGTGCCAGCAGTGACGCGGGGGGTATGGCAGATACGCAGTATTTT
TRBJ1-6	TRBV5-6	-	-	CASSSEQGWNSPLHF	TGTGCCAGCAGCAGCGAACAGGGTTGGAATTCACCCCTCCACTTT
TRBJ2-7	TRBV2	few	TRBD1	CASSADRGEQYF	TGTGCCAGCAGCGCCGACAGGGGAGAGCAGTACTTC
TRBJ2-7	TRBV3-1/TRBV3-2	few	-	CASSGAYEQYF	TGTGCCAGCAGCGGGGCCTACGAGCAGTACTTC
TRBJ2-7	TRBV15	few	TRBD2	CATSLLAGAGEQYF	TGTGCCACCAGCTTGCTAGCGGGCGCGGGCGAGCAGTACTTC
TRBJ2-5	TRBV7-2	few	TRBD2	CASSPRLAQETQYF	TGTGCCAGCAGCCCCCGACTAGCGCAAGAGACCCAGTACTTC
TRBJ1-2	TRBV27	-	-	CASRGSGSPRNYGYTF	TGTGCCAGCAGGGGGTCGGGATCCCCGCGAAACTATGGCTACACCTTC
TRBJ2-7	TRBV28	-	TRBD1	CASNPGGPTYEQYF	TGTGCCAGCAATCCAGGGGGTCCTACCTACGAGCAGTACTTC
TRBJ2-3	TRBV19	-	TRBD2	CASSNRAGATDTQYF	TGTGCCAGTAGTAACAGAGCGGGAGCGACAGATACGCAGTATTTT
TRBJ1-5	TRBV12-3/TRBV12-4	once	-	CASSLQYNQPQHF	TGTGCCAGCAGTTTACAGTACAATCAGCCCCAGCATTTT
TRBJ2-5	TRBV6-1	-	-	CASSESSWGSGSQETQYF	TGTGCCAGCAGTGAATCTAGTTGGGGGTCCGGAAGCCAAGAGACCCAGTACTTC
TRBJ1-5	TRBV6-5	-	-	CASRDPNQPQHF	TGTGCCAGCAGGGACCCCAATCAGCCCCAGCATTTT
TRBJ1-1	TRBV5-1	-	-	CASSFARSGTEAFF	TGCGCCAGCAGCTTCGCTCGCTCCGGGACTGAAGCTTTCTTT
TRBJ2-7	TRBV7-9	-	TRBD1	CASSLGWDRVREQYF	TGTGCCAGCAGCTTAGGCTGGGACAGGGTTCGCGAGCAGTACTTC
TRBJ2-2	TRBV9	-	-	CASSPRGDANTGELFF	TGTGCCAGCAGCCCGCGGGGCGACGCGAACACCGGGGAGCTGTTTTTT
TRBJ1-2	TRBV27	-	-	CASSLEGRDYGYTF	TGTGCCAGCAGTTTAGAGGGAAGGGACTATGGCTACACCTTC
TRBJ2-3	TRBV5-6	few	-	CASSFLTDTQYF	TGTGCCAGCAGCTTTTTAACAGATACGCAGTATTTT
TRBJ2-3	TRBV6-2/TRBV6-3	few	TRBD2	CASSYTSGGADTQYF	TGTGCCAGCAGTTACACTAGCGGGGGGGCAGATACGCAGTATTTT
TRBJ2-3	TRBV7-2	-	TRBD2	CASSIGLAGGTDTQYF	TGTGCCAGCAGCATCGGACTAGCGGGAGGTACAGATACGCAGTATTTT
TRBJ1-4	TRBV4-2	-	-	CASSQATWPTLNEKLFF	TGTGCCAGCAGCCAAGCCACATGGCCTACTCTTAATGAAAAACTGTTTTTT
TRBJ1-5	TRBV27	-	TRBD1	CASSLDRNQPQHF	TGTGCCAGCAGTTTGGACAGGAATCAGCCCCAGCATTTT
TRBJ1-3	TRBV7-9	few	-	CASSLQGSRNTIYF	TGTGCCAGCAGCTTACAGGGGTCTCGAAACACCATATATTTT
TRBJ2-1	TRBV5-1	-	TRBD1	CASSLMGQEAEQFF	TGCGCCAGCAGCTTGATGGGACAGGAGGCTGAGCAGTTCTTC
TRBJ2-1	TRBV7-9	-	-	CASSPSRDSYGDEQFF	TGTGCCAGCAGCCCGTCCCGGGACTCTTACGGGGATGAGCAGTTCTTC
TRBJ1-5	TRBV5-1	-	-	CASSSDGTDLNQPQHF	TGCGCCAGCAGCTCCGACGGGACCGATCTTAATCAGCCCCAGCATTTT
TRBJ2-1	TRBV7-2	-	-	CASSLVGSRISYNEQFF	TGTGCCAGCAGCTTGGTCGGCTCGCGAATCTCCTACAATGAGCAGTTCTTC
TRBJ1-4	TRBV7-8	-	TRBD1	CASSSRTGRNEKLFF	TGTGCCAGCAGCTCCCGGACAGGACGAAATGAAAAACTGTTTTTT
TRBJ2-7	TRBV10-3	-	TRBD1	CAISAQGAYEQYF	TGTGCCATCAGTGCACAGGGGGCCTACGAGCAGTACTTC
TRBJ2-3	TRBV10-1	-	-	CASSGIVTDTQYF	TGCGCCAGCAGCGGGATAGTCACAGATACGCAGTATTTT
TRBJ2-2	TRBV3-1/TRBV3-2	-	-	CASSPGRGLGTGELFF	TGTGCCAGCAGCCCGGGTCGGGGGCTGGGAACCGGGGAGCTGTTTTTT
TRBJ2-3	TRBV29-1	-	-	CSVEGSTDTQYF	TGCAGCGTTGAAGGTTCCACAGATACGCAGTATTTT
TRBJ1-6	TRBV7-2	-	TRBD1	CASSPRQGNNSPLHF	TGTGCCAGCAGCCCGAGACAGGGGAATAATTCACCCCTCCACTTT
TRBJ2-7	TRBV7-2	-	TRBD1	CASSPGTGVVYEQYF	TGTGCCAGCAGCCCGGGGACAGGGGTAGTCTACGAGCAGTACTTC
TRBJ1-2	TRBV14	-	-	CASSQDRWGLVYGYTF	TGTGCCAGCAGCCAAGATCGATGGGGGCTGGTCTATGGCTACACCTTC
TRBJ2-7	TRBV25-1	-	-	CASRSSSTYEQYF	TGTGCCAGCAGATCCTCCAGTACCTACGAGCAGTACTTC
TRBJ2-7	TRBV5-4	-	-	CASSFGYEQYF	TGTGCCAGCAGCTTCGGCTACGAGCAGTACTTC
TRBJ2-1	TRBV11-1	-	-	CASSSTLGGADEQFF	TGTGCCAGCAGCTCGACCCTGGGGGGCGCGGATGAGCAGTTCTTC
TRBJ1-4	TRBV7-2	-	-	CASSFGPSDELFF	TGTGCCAGCAGCTTCGGTCCTTCAGACGAACTGTTTTTT
TRBJ1-6	TRBV5-1	-	-	CASRDAPDLEESPLHF	TGCGCCAGCAGAGACGCCCCGGACCTGGAGGAATCACCCCTCCACTTT
TRBJ1-2	TRBV6-5	once	TRBD1	CASSSRTGGRYGYTF	TGTGCCAGCAGTTCTCGGACAGGGGGTCGGTATGGCTACACCTTC
TRBJ2-2	TRBV11-1	-	TRBD2	CASSPGTTRRTGELFF	TGTGCCAGCAGCCCCGGGACTACCAGGCGCACCGGGGAGCTGTTTTTT
TRBJ1-2	TRBV7-9	-	-	CASSFLNGGYTF	TGTGCCAGCAGCTTTTTGAACGGGGGCTACACCTTC
TRBJ2-7	TRBV9	few	-	CASSVDPSTYEQYF	TGTGCCAGCAGCGTAGATCCCTCCACCTACGAGCAGTACTTC
TRBJ2-3	TRBV29-1	-	TRBD1	CSVAGGADTQYF	TGCAGCGTTGCAGGGGGCGCAGATACGCAGTATTTT
TRBJ2-7	TRBV10-1	once	-	CASSESGPGGKGEQYF	TGCGCCAGCAGTGAGTCTGGGCCCGGCGGGAAAGGCGAGCAGTACTTC
TRBJ1-1	TRBV27	-	-	CASSLNSIGVEAFF	TGTGCCAGCAGTTTGAATAGCATCGGGGTGGAAGCTTTCTTT
TRBJ1-1	TRBV10-3	-	TRBD1	CAISESGTVGPEAFF	TGTGCCATCAGTGAGTCTGGGACAGTAGGCCCTGAAGCTTTCTTT
TRBJ1-1	TRBV2	-	-	CASRTEGTKNTEAFF	TGTGCCAGCAGAACGGAGGGGACAAAGAACACTGAAGCTTTCTTT
TRBJ2-7	TRBV7-9	-	-	CASSSTLVGEQYF	TGTGCCAGCAGTTCAACATTGGTAGGAGAGCAGTACTTC
TRBJ2-7	TRBV15	-	TRBD1	CATSPNRQGFPYEQYF	TGTGCCACCAGCCCTAACCGACAGGGTTTTCCCTACGAGCAGTACTTC
TRBJ2-3	TRBV3-1/TRBV3-2	few	-	CASSQGGYTQYF	TGTGCCAGCAGCCAAGGGGGCTATACGCAGTATTTT
TRBJ1-3	TRBV6-5	-	-	CASRLQGSSGNTIYF	TGTGCCAGCAGGCTACAGGGAAGCTCTGGAAACACCATATATTTT
TRBJ1-4	TRBV2	-	-	CASIRQARGEKLFF	TGTGCCAGCATTCGACAGGCCCGGGGTGAAAAACTGTTTTTT